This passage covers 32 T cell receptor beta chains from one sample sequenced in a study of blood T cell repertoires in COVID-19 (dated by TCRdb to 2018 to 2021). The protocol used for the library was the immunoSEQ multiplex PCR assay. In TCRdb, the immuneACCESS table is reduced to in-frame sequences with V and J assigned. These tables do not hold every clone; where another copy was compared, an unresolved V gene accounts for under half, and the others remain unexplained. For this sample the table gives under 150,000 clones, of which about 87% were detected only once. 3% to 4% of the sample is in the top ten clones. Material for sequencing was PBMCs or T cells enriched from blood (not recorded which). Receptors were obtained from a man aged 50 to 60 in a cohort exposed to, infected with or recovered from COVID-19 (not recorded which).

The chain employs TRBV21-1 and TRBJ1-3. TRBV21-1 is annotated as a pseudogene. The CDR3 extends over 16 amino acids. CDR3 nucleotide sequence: TGTGCCAGCAGCAAAAGGTTAGCCTACTCTGGAAACACCATATATTTT. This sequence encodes CASSKRLAYSGNTIYF.

CDR3 in DNA: TGTGCCAGCAGGCCGACTAGCGGGAGTGCAGATACGCAGTATTTT. Amino acids: CASRPTSGSADTQYF. This sequence joins TRBV14 and TRBJ2-3; 12 positions match TRBD2. V lost 6 bases to trimming and J lost 4 bases; unmatched junction nucleotides: 5. CDR1 and CDR2 from the germline V gene are SGHDN and FVKESK. This CDR3 contains 15 residues.

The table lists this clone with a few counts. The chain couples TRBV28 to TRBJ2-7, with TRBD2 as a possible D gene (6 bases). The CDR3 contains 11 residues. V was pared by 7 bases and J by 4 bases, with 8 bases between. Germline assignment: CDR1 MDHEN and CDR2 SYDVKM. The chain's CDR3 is CASNGLYEQYF. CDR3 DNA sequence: TGTGCCAGCAATGGACTATACGAGCAGTACTTC.

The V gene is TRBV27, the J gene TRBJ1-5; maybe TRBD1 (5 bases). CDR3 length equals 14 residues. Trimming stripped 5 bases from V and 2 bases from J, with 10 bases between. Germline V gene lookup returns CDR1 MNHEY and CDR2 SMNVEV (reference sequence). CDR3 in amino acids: CASSAQERNQPQHF. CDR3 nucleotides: TGTGCCAGCAGTGCACAGGAGCGCAATCAGCCCCAGCATTTT.

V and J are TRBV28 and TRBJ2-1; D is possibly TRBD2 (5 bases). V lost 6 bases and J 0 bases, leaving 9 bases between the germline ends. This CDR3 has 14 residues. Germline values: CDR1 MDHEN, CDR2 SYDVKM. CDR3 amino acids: CASRSGASYNEQFF. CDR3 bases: TGTGCCAGCAGGAGCGGAGCCTCCTACAATGAGCAGTTCTTC.

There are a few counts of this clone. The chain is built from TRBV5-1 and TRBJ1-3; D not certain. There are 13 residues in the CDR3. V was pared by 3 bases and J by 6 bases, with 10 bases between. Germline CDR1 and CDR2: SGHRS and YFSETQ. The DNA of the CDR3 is TGCGCCAGCAGCTCGATGCTAGAAAACACCATATATTTT. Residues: CASSSMLENTIYF.

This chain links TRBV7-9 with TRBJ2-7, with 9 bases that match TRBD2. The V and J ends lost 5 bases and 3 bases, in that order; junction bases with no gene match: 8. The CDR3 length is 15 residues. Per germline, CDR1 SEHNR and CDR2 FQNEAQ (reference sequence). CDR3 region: CASSPPSSGIYEQYF. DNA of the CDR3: TGTGCCAGCAGCCCACCTTCTAGCGGGATCTACGAGCAGTACTTC.

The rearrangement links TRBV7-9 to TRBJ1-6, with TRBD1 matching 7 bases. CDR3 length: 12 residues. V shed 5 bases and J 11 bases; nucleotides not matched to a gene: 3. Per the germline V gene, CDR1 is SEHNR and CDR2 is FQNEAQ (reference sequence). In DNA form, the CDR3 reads TGTGCCAGCAGCCCAGGGGGGACACCCCTCCACTTT. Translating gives CASSPGGTPLHF.

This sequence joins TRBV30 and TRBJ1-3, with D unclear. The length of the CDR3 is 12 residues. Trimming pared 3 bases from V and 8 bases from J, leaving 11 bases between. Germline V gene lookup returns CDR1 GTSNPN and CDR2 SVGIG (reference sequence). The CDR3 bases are TGTGCCTGGAGAGGATTAGGAGACACCATATATTTT. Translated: CAWRGLGDTIYF.

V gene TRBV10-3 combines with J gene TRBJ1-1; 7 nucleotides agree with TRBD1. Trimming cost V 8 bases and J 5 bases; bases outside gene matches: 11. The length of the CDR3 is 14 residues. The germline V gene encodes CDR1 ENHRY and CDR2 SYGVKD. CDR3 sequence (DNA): TGTGCCATCGATCCCACAGGGGAAGGAACTGAAGCTTTCTTT. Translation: CAIDPTGEGTEAFF.

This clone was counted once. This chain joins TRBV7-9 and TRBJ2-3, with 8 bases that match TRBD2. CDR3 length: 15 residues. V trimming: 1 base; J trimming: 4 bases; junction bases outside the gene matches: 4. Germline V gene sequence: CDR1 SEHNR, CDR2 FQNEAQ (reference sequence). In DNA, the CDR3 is TGTGCCAGCAGCTTAGTACTAGCGGAGGCAGATACGCAGTATTTT. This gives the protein CASSLVLAEADTQYF.

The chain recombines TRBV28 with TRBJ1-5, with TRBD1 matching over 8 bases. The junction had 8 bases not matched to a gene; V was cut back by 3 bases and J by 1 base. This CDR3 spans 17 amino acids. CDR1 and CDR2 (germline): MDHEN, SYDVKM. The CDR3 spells CASSLLQGGFSNQPQHF. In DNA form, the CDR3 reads TGTGCCAGCAGTTTGTTACAGGGGGGGTTCAGCAATCAGCCCCAGCATTTT.

CDR3 coding DNA: TGTGCCAGCAGTGGGGCTAGCGGGAGAAATGAGCAGTTCTTC. As protein: CASSGASGRNEQFF. This rearrangement joins TRBV2 to TRBJ2-1; TRBD2 matches at 10 bases. Unmatched junction bases numbered 4, after V lost 4 bases and J lost 7 bases. Germline V gene data show CDR1 as SNHLY and CDR2 as FYNNEI. The CDR3 sequence is 14 residues long.

The CDR3 DNA is TGTGCCAGCAGTAACCGGGAGATAGACATTCAGTACTTC. Amino acid sequence: CASSNREIDIQYF. The rearrangement joins TRBV6-5 to TRBJ2-4; TRBD2 might be the D (6 bases). The CDR3 is 13 residues long. Deletions cut 5 bases from V and 8 bases from J, with 13 bases between. Germline V gene data show CDR1 as MNHEY and CDR2 as SVGAGI.

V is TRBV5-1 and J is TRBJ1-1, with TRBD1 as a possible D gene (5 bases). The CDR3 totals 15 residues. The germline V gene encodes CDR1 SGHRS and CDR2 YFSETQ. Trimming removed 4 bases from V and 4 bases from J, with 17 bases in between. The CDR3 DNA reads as TGCGCCAGCAGCCGACGGACATCTACGGGCACTGAAGCTTTCTTT. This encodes CASSRRTSTGTEAFF.

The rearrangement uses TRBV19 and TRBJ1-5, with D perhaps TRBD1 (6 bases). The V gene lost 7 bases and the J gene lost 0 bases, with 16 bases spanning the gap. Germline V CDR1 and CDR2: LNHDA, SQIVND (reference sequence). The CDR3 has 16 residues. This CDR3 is CASNTAGVYSNQPQHF. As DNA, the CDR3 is TGTGCCAGTAATACCGCAGGGGTCTATAGCAATCAGCCCCAGCATTTT.

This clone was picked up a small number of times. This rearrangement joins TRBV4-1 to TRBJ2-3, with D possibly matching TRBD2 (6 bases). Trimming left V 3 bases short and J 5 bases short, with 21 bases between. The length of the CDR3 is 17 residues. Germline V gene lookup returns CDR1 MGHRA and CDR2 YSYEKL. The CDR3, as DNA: TGCGCCAGCAGCCATTCTCGGGAGAGAGGGTGGGAAGATACGCAGTATTTT. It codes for CASSHSRERGWEDTQYF.

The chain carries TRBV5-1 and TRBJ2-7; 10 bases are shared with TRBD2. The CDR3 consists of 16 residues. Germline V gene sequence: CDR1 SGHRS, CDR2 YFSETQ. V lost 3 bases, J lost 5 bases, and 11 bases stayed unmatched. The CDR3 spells CASSSLGSGRADEQYF. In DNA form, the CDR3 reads TGCGCCAGCAGCTCTTTGGGGAGCGGGAGGGCCGACGAGCAGTACTTC. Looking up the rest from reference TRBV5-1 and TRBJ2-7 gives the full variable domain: KAGVTQTPRYLIKTRGQQVTLSCSPISGHRSVSWYQQTPGQGLQFLFEYFSETQRNKGNFPGRFSGRQFSNSRSEMNVSTLELGDSALYLCASSSLGSGRADEQYFGPGTRLTVT.

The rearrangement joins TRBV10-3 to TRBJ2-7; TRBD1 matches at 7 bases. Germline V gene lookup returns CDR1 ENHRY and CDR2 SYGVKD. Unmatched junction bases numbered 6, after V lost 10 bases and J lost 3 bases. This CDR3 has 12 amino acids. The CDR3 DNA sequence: TGTGCCACCGCGACAGGGTTCTACGAGCAGTACTTC. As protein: CATATGFYEQYF.

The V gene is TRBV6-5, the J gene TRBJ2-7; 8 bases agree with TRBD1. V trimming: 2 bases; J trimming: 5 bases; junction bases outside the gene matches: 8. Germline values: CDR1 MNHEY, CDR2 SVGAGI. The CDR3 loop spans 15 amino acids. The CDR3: CASSYERQGAHEQYF. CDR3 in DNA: TGTGCCAGCAGTTACGAACGCCAGGGGGCCCACGAGCAGTACTTC.

CDR3 region: CASSRQRGQETQYF. CDR3 nucleotides: TGTGCCAGCAGCCGACAGCGGGGACAAGAGACCCAGTACTTC. This chain links TRBV11-2 with TRBJ2-5; 7 bases map to TRBD2. The CDR3 length is 14 residues. CDR1 SGHAT and CDR2 FQNNGV come from the germline V gene. The ends lost 5 bases at V and 2 bases at J; junction bases unmatched: 5.

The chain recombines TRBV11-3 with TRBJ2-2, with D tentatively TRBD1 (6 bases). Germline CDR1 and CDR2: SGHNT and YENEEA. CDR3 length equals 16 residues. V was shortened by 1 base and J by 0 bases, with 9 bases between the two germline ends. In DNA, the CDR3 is TGTGCCAGCAGCTTAGGGGGGCAGTCGAACACCGGGGAGCTGTTTTTT. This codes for CASSLGGQSNTGELFF.

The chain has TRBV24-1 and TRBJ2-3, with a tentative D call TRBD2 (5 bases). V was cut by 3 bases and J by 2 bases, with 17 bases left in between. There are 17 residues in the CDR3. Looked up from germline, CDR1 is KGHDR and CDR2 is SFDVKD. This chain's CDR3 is CATSDRPLRAFTDTQYF. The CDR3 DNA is TGTGCCACCAGTGATCGACCGTTGAGGGCATTCACAGATACGCAGTATTTT.

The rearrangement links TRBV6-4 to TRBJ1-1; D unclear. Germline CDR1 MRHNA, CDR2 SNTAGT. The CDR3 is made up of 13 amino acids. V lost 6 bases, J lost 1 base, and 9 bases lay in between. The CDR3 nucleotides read TGTGCCAGCAGAAAAGAGTCGAACACTGAAGCTTTCTTT. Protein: CASRKESNTEAFF.

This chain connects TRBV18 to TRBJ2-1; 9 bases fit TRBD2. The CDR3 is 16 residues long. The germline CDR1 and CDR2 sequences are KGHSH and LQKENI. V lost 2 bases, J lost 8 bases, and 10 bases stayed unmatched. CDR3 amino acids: CASSPIGPSGNDEQFF. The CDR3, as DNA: TGTGCCAGCTCACCAATTGGGCCTAGCGGGAACGATGAGCAGTTCTTC.

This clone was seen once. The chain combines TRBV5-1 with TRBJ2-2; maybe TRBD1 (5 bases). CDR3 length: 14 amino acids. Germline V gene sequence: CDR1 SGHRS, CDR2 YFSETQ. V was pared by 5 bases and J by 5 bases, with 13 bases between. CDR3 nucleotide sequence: TGCGCCAGCAGGGAGCAGGGTTGGACCGGGGAGCTGTTTTTT. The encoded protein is CASREQGWTGELFF.

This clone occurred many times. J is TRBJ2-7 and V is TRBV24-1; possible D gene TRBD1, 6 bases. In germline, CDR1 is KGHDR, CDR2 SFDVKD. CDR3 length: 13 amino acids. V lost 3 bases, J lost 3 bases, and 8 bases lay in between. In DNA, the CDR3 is TGTGCCACCAGTGATGCAGGGGACTACGAGCAGTACTTC. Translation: CATSDAGDYEQYF.

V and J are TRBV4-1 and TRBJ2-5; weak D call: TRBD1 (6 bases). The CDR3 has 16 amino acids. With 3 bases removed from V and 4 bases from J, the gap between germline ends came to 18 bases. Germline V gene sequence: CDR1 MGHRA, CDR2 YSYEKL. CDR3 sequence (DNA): TGCGCCAGCAGCCACGGGACAAAGACCATGGGAGAGACCCAGTACTTC. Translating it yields CASSHGTKTMGETQYF.

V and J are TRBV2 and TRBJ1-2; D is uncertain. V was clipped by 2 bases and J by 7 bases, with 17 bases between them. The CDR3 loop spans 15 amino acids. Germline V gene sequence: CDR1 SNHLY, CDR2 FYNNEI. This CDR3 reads CASSEQTSRLGGYTF. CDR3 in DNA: TGTGCCAGCAGTGAACAGACCTCCAGGTTGGGTGGCTACACCTTC.

The CDR3 DNA reads TGTGCCAGCAGCTTAGGACAGGCCAATCAGCCCCAGCATTTT. Translating gives CASSLGQANQPQHF. The chain is built from TRBV11-1 and TRBJ1-5, with D perhaps matching TRBD1 (6 bases). Germline V gene data show CDR1 as SGHAT and CDR2 as FQDESV (reference sequence). Trimming left V 1 base short and J 3 bases short, with 7 bases between. The CDR3 length is 14 residues.

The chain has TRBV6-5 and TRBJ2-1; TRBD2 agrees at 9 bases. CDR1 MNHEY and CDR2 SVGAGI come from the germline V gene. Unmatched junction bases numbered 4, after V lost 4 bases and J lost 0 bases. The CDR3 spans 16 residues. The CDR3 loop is CASSSGLASSYNEQFF. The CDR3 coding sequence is TGTGCCAGCAGTTCCGGACTAGCGAGCTCCTACAATGAGCAGTTCTTC.

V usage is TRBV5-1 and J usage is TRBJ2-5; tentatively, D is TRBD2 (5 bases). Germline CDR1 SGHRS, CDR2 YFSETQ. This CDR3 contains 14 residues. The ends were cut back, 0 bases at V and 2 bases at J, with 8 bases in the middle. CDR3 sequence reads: CASSLVTIQETQYF. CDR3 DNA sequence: TGCGCCAGCAGCTTGGTGACTATACAAGAGACCCAGTACTTC. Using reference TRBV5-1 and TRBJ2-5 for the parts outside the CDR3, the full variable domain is KAGVTQTPRYLIKTRGQQVTLSCSPISGHRSVSWYQQTPGQGLQFLFEYFSETQRNKGNFPGRFSGRQFSNSRSEMNVSTLELGDSALYLCASSLVTIQETQYFGPGTRLLVL.